The 13 T cell receptor beta chains below were found in one sample sequenced in a study of T cells after yellow fever vaccination. Via MiXCR, TCRdb re-called the 5' RACE reads, giving one row per CDR3 protein. The table includes some 120,000 distinct CDR3 sequences, approximately 9% detected once. This specimen consisted of CD8+ T cells sorted from PBMCs, obtained on the day of the yellow fever booster vaccination. The receptors were gathered from a man aged 18 to 29 who received the YFV17D yellow fever vaccine.

This clonotype was counted only a few times. The rearrangement uses TRBV25-1 and TRBJ2-7; no firm D call. Germline V lookup: CDR1 MGHDK, CDR2 SYGVNS. The V and J ends lost 3 bases and 6 bases respectively, with 15 bases between them. The CDR3 consists of 14 residues. The CDR3 spells CASSEVGSHAEQYF. Here the CDR3 DNA reads TGTGCCAGCAGTGAGGTAGGGTCCCACGCCGAGCAGTACTTC.

V usage is TRBV28 and J usage is TRBJ2-7; D perhaps matches TRBD2 (5 bases). CDR1 is MDHEN, CDR2 SYDVKM, per germline. The CDR3 is 14 amino acids. Deletions cut 5 bases from V and 6 bases from J, with 17 bases between. CDR3 sequence (DNA): TGTGCCAGCAGTCGCCAACGCGGGTCGGGCGAGCAGTACTTC. Amino acid sequence: CASSRQRGSGEQYF.

This chain connects TRBV7-9 to TRBJ1-6; unclear D gene. CDR1 and CDR2 from the germline V gene are SEHNR and FQNEAQ (reference sequence). The CDR3 spans 15 residues. V was cut by 1 base and J by 1 base, with 5 bases left in between. The DNA of the CDR3 is TGTGCCAGCAGCTTAGGGGTGTCCTATAATTCACCCCTCCACTTT. Residues: CASSLGVSYNSPLHF. The full variable domain, its missing parts supplied by reference TRBV7-9 and TRBJ1-6, is DTGVSQNPRHKITKRGQNVTFRCDPISEHNRLYWYRQTLGQGPEFLTYFQNEAQLEKSRLLSDRFSAERPKGSFSTLEIQRTEQGDSAMYLCASSLGVSYNSPLHFGNGTRLTVT.

This clonotype has a handful of counts. V is TRBV7-9 and J is TRBJ1-2, with D hard to call. Germline loops: CDR1 SEHNR, CDR2 FQNEAQ (reference sequence). The CDR3 covers 14 residues. Trimming stripped 5 bases from V and 3 bases from J, with 13 bases between. Here the CDR3 reads CASSRGGSDYGYTF. Here the CDR3 DNA reads TGTGCCAGCAGCCGAGGCGGGTCCGACTATGGCTACACCTTC.

The chain employs TRBV4-3 and TRBJ1-1; D remains ambiguous. The germline gives CDR1 LGHNA, CDR2 YSLEER. The CDR3 is 15 residues long. Trimming pared 0 bases from V and 1 base from J, leaving 9 bases between. This CDR3 reads CASSQEPGSNTEAFF. The CDR3 DNA is TGCGCCAGCAGCCAAGAACCCGGATCGAACACTGAAGCTTTCTTT.

This clonotype showed up just a few times. V gene TRBV6-1 combines with J gene TRBJ2-2; D remains ambiguous. Germline V lookup: CDR1 MNHNS, CDR2 SASEGT. Trimming took off 7 bases at V and 1 base at J, with 19 bases between the two ends. This CDR3 is built from 17 residues. The CDR3 coding sequence is TGTGCCAGCACTAAAAACCGCGGCAGATTGAACACCGGGGAGCTGTTTTTT. Its protein is CASTKNRGRLNTGELFF.

CDR3 nucleotides: TGTGCCAGCAGTGAGGGACAGGGGGATAGCAATCAGCCCCAGCATTTT. It codes for CASSEGQGDSNQPQHF. The chain carries TRBV6-4 and TRBJ1-5; 11 positions match TRBD1. This CDR3 spans 16 amino acids. With V trimmed by 3 bases and J by 0 bases, 1 base remained unmatched. In germline, CDR1 is MRHNA, CDR2 SNTAGT.

This clonotype was recorded a few times. The CDR3 sequence: CASQSHSTYEQYV. CDR3 DNA: TGTGCCAGCCAGAGCCACTCAACATACGAGCAGTACGTC. The V and J genes are TRBV6-6 and TRBJ2-7; D gene ambiguous. CDR3 length: 13 amino acids. Germline lookup yields CDR1 MNHNY and CDR2 SVGAGI (reference sequence). Trimming shortened V by 8 bases and J by 4 bases, and 15 bases separated the two germline ends.

The chain links TRBV6-1 to TRBJ2-7; D unclear. This CDR3 has 10 amino acids. Trimming took 11 bases from V and 3 from J, leaving 8 bases between them. Germline assignment: CDR1 MNHNS and CDR2 SASEGT. The CDR3 nucleotides read TGTGCCTGCGGATTCTACGAGCAGTACGTC. Encoded protein: CACGFYEQYV.

This chain joins TRBV4-1 and TRBJ1-4, with D tentatively TRBD1 (6 bases). The V gene lost 1 base and the J gene lost 6 bases, with 12 bases spanning the gap. This CDR3 spans 15 amino acids. Germline-derived CDR1 and CDR2 are MGHRA and YSYEKL. The CDR3 DNA is TGCGCCAGCAGCCAAGCTTTGGCAGGGGATGAAAAACTGTTTTTT. Translation: CASSQALAGDEKLFF.

The genes are TRBV5-1 and TRBJ1-1, with D unresolved. Germline V lookup: CDR1 SGHRS, CDR2 YFSETQ. This CDR3 has 14 amino acids. Trimming stripped 5 bases from V and 6 bases from J, with 17 bases between. This CDR3 is CASRPGSGGSEAFF. The CDR3 DNA follows: TGCGCCAGCAGACCGGGGTCAGGTGGCTCTGAAGCTTTCTTT.

The chain recombines TRBV5-1 with TRBJ2-7, with D perhaps matching TRBD1 (5 bases). Germline V CDR1 and CDR2: SGHRS, YFSETQ. V was pared by 6 bases and J by 3 bases, with 16 bases between. The CDR3 is 14 amino acids. CDR3 sequence reads: CASTFGQGNYEQYF. The CDR3 region has the DNA TGCGCCAGCACCTTTGGGCAGGGCAACTACGAGCAGTACTTC.

This chain connects TRBV4-1 to TRBJ2-7, with a weak D call TRBD2 (6 bases). The CDR3 has 15 amino acids. From germline, CDR1 is MGHRA and CDR2 YSYEKL. The V end was cut by 1 base, the J end by 0 bases, with 10 bases between. This CDR3 is CASSQVAGSSYEQYF. CDR3 nucleotides: TGCGCCAGCAGCCAAGTTGCGGGAAGCTCCTACGAGCAGTACTTC.